These 19 T cell receptor beta chains came from one sample sequenced in a study of identical twins. TCRdb ran MiXCR on the 5' RACE reads and lists one entry per CDR3 protein. The table lists about 660,000 distinct CDR3 sequences, around 8.6% of them singletons. The same data also contributed to another study, on yellow fever vaccine responses in identical twins.

The sample comprised PBMCs. These receptors all come from a woman younger than 30 in good health.

The chain employs TRBV9 and TRBJ2-1; 13 nucleotides match TRBD2. Germline CDR1 SGDLS, CDR2 YYNGEE. CDR3 length: 17 residues. J lost 6 bases, V lost 3 bases, and 9 bases had no gene match. CDR3 in amino acids: CASSAREGTSGINEQFF. Here the CDR3 DNA reads TGTGCCAGCAGCGCAAGGGAGGGGACTAGCGGGATCAATGAGCAGTTCTTC.

The chain combines TRBV7-2 with TRBJ2-7; the D is unclear. This CDR3 spans 14 amino acids. Germline lookup yields CDR1 SGHTA and CDR2 FQGNSA. Trimming removed 5 bases from V and 6 bases from J, with 17 bases in between. The CDR3 sequence: CASSRRTADGEQYF. The CDR3 DNA reads TGTGCCAGCAGCCGCCGGACGGCGGACGGCGAGCAGTACTTC.

The J gene is TRBJ2-3, the V gene TRBV11-3; D possibly corresponds to TRBD1 (6 bases). Trimming removed 5 bases at V and 8 bases at J, with 17 bases between. CDR3 length equals 14 residues. In germline, CDR1 is SGHNT, CDR2 YENEEA. CDR3 sequence: CASSDHPQGGTQYF. CDR3 in DNA: TGTGCCAGCAGCGATCACCCACAGGGCGGTACGCAGTATTTT.

This clonotype was seen a few times. The V call is TRBV9, the J call TRBJ2-3, with no clear D. This CDR3 spans 14 amino acids. The germline V and J ends were trimmed by 0 bases and 0 bases, with 5 bases remaining between them. Germline V gives CDR1 SGDLS, CDR2 YYNGEE. The CDR3: CASSVVTSTDTQYF. Written as DNA, the CDR3 is TGTGCCAGCAGCGTAGTTACTAGCACAGATACGCAGTATTTT. Full variable domain (outside the CDR3, taken from reference TRBV9 and TRBJ2-3): DSGVTQTPKHLITATGQRVTLRCSPRSGDLSVYWYQQSLDQGLQFLIQYYNGEERAKGNILERFSAQQFPDLHSELNLSSLELGDSALYFCASSVVTSTDTQYFGPGTRLTVL.

The chain combines TRBV20-1 with TRBJ2-3, with 11 bases fitting TRBD2. J gave up 0 bases and V 5 bases, and 13 bases lay outside the gene matches. Germline V gene sequence: CDR1 DFQATT, CDR2 SNEGSKA (reference sequence). CDR3 length equals 18 residues. CDR3: CSAPINPGLAESTDTQYF. CDR3 DNA sequence: TGCAGTGCTCCTATAAACCCGGGACTAGCGGAGAGCACAGATACGCAGTATTTT.

This clonotype was seen ten or more times. This chain links TRBV5-1 with TRBJ2-2; D may match TRBD1 or TRBD2 (6 bases each). The CDR3 runs to 18 residues. Germline loops: CDR1 SGHRS, CDR2 YFSETQ. Deletions cut 3 bases from V and 2 bases from J, with 20 bases between. This CDR3 is CASSWRDIHFLNTGELFF. CDR3 sequence (DNA): TGCGCCAGCAGCTGGAGGGACATACATTTTTTAAACACCGGGGAGCTGTTTTTT.

This sequence joins TRBV18 and TRBJ2-7; weak D call: TRBD2 (7 bases). Trimming stripped 6 bases from V and 1 base from J, with 13 bases between. Germline V gene data show CDR1 as KGHSH and CDR2 as LQKENI. The CDR3 sequence is 14 residues long. The CDR3 bases are TGTGCCAGCTCCGGGGGGCCCCTATCCTACGAGCAGTACTTC. Its protein is CASSGGPLSYEQYF. Looking up the rest from reference TRBV18 and TRBJ2-7 gives the full variable domain: NAGVMQNPRHLVRRRGQEARLRCSPMKGHSHVYWYRQLPEEGLKFMVYLQKENIIDESGMPKERFSAEFPKEGPSILRIQQVVRGDSAAYFCASSGGPLSYEQYFGPGTRLTVT.

This clonotype came up many times. The chain recombines TRBV7-9 with TRBJ2-2; a possible D gene is TRBD1 (5 bases). There are 14 residues in the CDR3. Germline CDR1 reads SEHNR; CDR2 reads FQNEAQ (reference sequence). Trimming stripped 3 bases from V and 4 bases from J, with 9 bases between. The CDR3 DNA follows: TGTGCCAGCAGCTTTGGACAAATCACCGGGGAGCTGTTTTTT. Protein: CASSFGQITGELFF.

This clonotype was observed a handful of times. The gene calls are TRBV5-1 and TRBJ2-2; 8 positions match TRBD1. CDR1 is SGHRS and CDR2 is YFSETQ in the germline V gene. V lost 7 bases, J lost 2 bases, and 7 bases stayed unmatched. This CDR3 has 15 amino acids. This CDR3 reads CASGGQGGNTGELFF. The DNA for the CDR3 is TGCGCCAGCGGCGGACAGGGAGGAAACACCGGGGAGCTGTTTTTT.

The chain joins TRBV7-2 to TRBJ2-2; unclear D gene. This CDR3 is built from 14 residues. Trimming left V 1 base short and J 4 bases short, with 7 bases between. Looked up from germline, CDR1 is SGHTA and CDR2 is FQGNSA. The DNA for the CDR3 is TGTGCCAGCAGCTTAGTCCACCGCACCGGGGAGCTGTTTTTT. Translation: CASSLVHRTGELFF.

The chain joins TRBV24-1 to TRBJ2-3, with TRBD1 matching over 11 bases. The CDR3 spans 15 residues. Germline V CDR1 and CDR2: KGHDR, SFDVKD. With 5 bases clipped from V and 7 bases from J, the junction kept 7 bases outside the gene matches. In DNA, the CDR3 is TGTGCCACCAGTGTCGGGACAGGGGGTCTCTATACGCAGTATTTT. Translated: CATSVGTGGLYTQYF.

This clonotype came up a few times. The chain combines TRBV6-5 with TRBJ2-3, with 13 positions matching TRBD2. The CDR3 extends over 17 amino acids. Trimming cost V 2 bases and J 1 base; bases outside gene matches: 3. CDR1 MNHEY and CDR2 SVGAGI come from the germline V gene. The CDR3 bases are TGTGCCAGCAGTTACGGCGGACTAGCGGGGGGCACAGATACGCAGTATTTT. Translating gives CASSYGGLAGGTDTQYF.

This clonotype was counted between two and nine times. The chain joins TRBV7-9 to TRBJ2-7; tentatively, D is TRBD1 or TRBD2 (5 bases each). The CDR3 is 14 residues long. Trimming shortened V by 6 bases and J by 6 bases, and 18 bases separated the two germline ends. Germline V lookup: CDR1 SEHNR, CDR2 FQNEAQ (reference sequence). The CDR3 DNA is TGTGCCAGCAGTTCCGACTCGTCGGGGCCCGAGCAGTACTTC. Its protein is CASSSDSSGPEQYF.

The chain joins TRBV12-3 or TRBV12-4 to TRBJ2-7, with 11 positions matching TRBD2. The length of the CDR3 is 17 residues. V lost 3 bases and J lost 6; bases outside the gene matches: 13. The chain's CDR3 is CASSFSGRAFLFPEQYF. The CDR3 coding sequence is TGTGCCAGCAGTTTTAGCGGGAGGGCCTTTTTGTTTCCCGAGCAGTACTTC.

This clonotype was counted many times. The chain uses TRBV4-3 and TRBJ2-2; D may be TRBD2 (5 bases). V was pared by 0 bases and J by 4 bases, with 9 bases between. The germline gives CDR1 LGHNA, CDR2 YSLEER. This CDR3 has 15 residues. The CDR3 nucleotides are TGCGCCAGCAGCCAAGAGGCGCTAGCCACCGGGGAGCTGTTTTTT. It codes for CASSQEALATGELFF.

This clonotype was counted only a few times. The rearrangement uses TRBV5-1 and TRBJ2-1, with 7 nucleotides matching TRBD2. The CDR3 consists of 15 residues. The V gene's germline CDR1 is SGHRS and CDR2 YFSETQ. V was pared by 2 bases and J by 3 bases, with 5 bases of the junction left unmatched. The CDR3 nucleotides are TGCGCCAGCAGCTTAAGCGGGGTAAACTACAATGAGCAGTTCTTC. Translating gives CASSLSGVNYNEQFF.

This chain links TRBV7-2 with TRBJ1-4, with D maybe TRBD1 (5 bases). The germline CDR1 and CDR2 sequences are SGHTA and FQGNSA. V shed 2 bases and J shed 8 bases, with 15 bases lying between them. The CDR3 is 15 residues long. Here the CDR3 reads CASSLLGPGVEKLFF. DNA for the CDR3: TGTGCCAGCAGCTTACTTGGACCGGGGGTCGAAAAACTGTTTTTT.

The chain recombines TRBV3-1 with TRBJ2-1; 8 bases line up with TRBD2. The V and J ends lost 4 bases and 8 bases, in that order; junction bases with no gene match: 10. CDR1 and CDR2 from the germline V gene are LGHDT and YNNKEL (reference sequence). This CDR3 is built from 15 residues. The CDR3 spells CASSPLHRGGDEQFF. CDR3 DNA sequence: TGTGCCAGCAGCCCCCTACATCGGGGGGGCGATGAGCAGTTCTTC.

This chain connects TRBV7-9 to TRBJ2-7; 7 bases match TRBD1. Germline trimming cut 3 bases from V and 2 bases from J; bases unmatched to any gene: 7. The CDR3 spans 15 residues. In germline, CDR1 is SEHNR, CDR2 FQNEAQ (reference sequence). The CDR3 nucleotides read TGTGCCAGCAGCTTGTGGGGACAGCCGGCCTACGAGCAGTACTTC. Translating it yields CASSLWGQPAYEQYF.